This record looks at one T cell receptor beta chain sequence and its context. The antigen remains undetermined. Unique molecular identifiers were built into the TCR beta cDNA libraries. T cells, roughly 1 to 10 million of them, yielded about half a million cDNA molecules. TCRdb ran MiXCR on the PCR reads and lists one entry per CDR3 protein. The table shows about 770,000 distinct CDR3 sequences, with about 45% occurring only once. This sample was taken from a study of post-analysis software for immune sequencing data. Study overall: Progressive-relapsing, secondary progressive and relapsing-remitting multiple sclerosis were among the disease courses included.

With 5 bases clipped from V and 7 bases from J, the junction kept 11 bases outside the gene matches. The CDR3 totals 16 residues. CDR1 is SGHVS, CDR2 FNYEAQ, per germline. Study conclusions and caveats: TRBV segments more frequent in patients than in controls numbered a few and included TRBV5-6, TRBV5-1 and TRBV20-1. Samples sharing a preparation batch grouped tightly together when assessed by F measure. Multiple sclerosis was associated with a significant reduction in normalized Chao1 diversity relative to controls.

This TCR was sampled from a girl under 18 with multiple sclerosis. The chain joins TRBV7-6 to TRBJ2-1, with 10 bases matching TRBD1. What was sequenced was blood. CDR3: CASSITRTGGRNEQFF. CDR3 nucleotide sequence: TGTGCCAGCAGCATCACCAGGACAGGGGGGAGAAATGAGCAGTTCTTC.